This T cell receptor beta chain came from a study of blood T cell repertoires in COVID-19. Using immunoSEQ multiplex PCR, the repertoire was profiled, and TCRdb retains in-frame clones only, with some absent. This table holds about 530,000 clones, about 88% found once. The CDR3 length is 15 residues. The V gene's germline CDR1 is MNHNY and CDR2 SVGAGI (reference sequence). Germline trimming cut 5 bases from V and 3 bases from J; bases unmatched to any gene: 7. This clonotype originated in a woman between 50 and 59 years old with COVID-19, enrolled during active disease. The chain employs TRBV6-6 and TRBJ2-3, with 8 bases that match TRBD2. The specimen sequenced was peripheral blood. The CDR3 is CASSTPGGGTDTQYF. The CDR3 DNA follows: TGTGCCAGCAGTACACCGGGGGGGGGTACAGATACGCAGTATTTT.